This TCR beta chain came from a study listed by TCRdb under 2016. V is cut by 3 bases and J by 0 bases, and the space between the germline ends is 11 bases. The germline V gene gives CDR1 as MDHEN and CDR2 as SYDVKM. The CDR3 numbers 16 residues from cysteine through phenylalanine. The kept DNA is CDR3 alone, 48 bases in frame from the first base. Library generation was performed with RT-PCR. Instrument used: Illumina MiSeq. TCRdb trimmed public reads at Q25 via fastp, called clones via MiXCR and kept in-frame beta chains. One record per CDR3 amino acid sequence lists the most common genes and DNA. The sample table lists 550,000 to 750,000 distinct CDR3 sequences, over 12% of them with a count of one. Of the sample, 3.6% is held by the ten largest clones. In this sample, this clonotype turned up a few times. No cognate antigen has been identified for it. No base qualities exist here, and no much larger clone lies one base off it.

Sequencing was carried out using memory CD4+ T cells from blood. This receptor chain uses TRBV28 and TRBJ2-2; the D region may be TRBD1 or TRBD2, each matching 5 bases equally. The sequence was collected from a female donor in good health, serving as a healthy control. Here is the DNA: TGTGCCAGCAGTTTTTGGGGGACCACGAACACCGGGGAGCTGTTTTTT. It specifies CASSFWGTTNTGELFF.